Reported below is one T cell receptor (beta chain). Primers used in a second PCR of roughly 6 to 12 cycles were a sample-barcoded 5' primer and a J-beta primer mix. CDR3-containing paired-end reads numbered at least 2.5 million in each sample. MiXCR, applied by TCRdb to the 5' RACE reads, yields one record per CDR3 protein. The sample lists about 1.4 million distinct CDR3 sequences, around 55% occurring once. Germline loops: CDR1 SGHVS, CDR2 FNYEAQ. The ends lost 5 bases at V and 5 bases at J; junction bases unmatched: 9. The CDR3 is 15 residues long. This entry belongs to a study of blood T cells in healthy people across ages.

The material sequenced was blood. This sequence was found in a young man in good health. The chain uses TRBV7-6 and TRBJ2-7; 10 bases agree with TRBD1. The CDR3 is CASSEDRGLVNEQYF. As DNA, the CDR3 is TGTGCCAGCAGCGAAGACAGGGGGCTTGTGAACGAGCAGTACTTC.